A single sample is the source of the 14 T cell receptor beta chains below, sequenced in a study of vaccination and CD4 T cells after COVID-19. Time point here: late sampling 161 to 241 days after vaccination in three convalescent patients. Treatment specified: roughly 11-day PBMC culture with coronavirus spike peptide pools or control peptides (ViraFEST assay). Their antigens are not known. Sequencing of DNA taken from cultured CD4+ T cells relied on the Oncomine TCR Beta short-read assay. MiXCR, applied by TCRdb to the PCR reads, yields one record per CDR3 protein. The data show about 17,000 distinct CDR3 sequences, approximately 49% seen once. Sample: CD4+ T cells from blood, cultured in vitro, taken about 7 months after SARS-CoV-2 vaccination. The receptors derive from a human donor who had recovered from COVID-19.

This clonotype was observed a handful of times. The rearrangement uses TRBV20-1 and TRBJ1-5; 7 bases agree with TRBD1. The CDR3 is 14 residues long. Losses at the gene ends were 4 bases for V and 0 bases for J; bases not matched to a gene: 3. Germline-derived CDR1 and CDR2 are DFQATT and SNEGSKA (reference sequence). This chain's CDR3 is CSATTGTSNQPQHF. The CDR3 DNA sequence: TGCAGTGCTACGACAGGGACTAGCAATCAGCCCCAGCATTTT.

This clonotype was counted only a few times. The chain joins TRBV6-2 or TRBV6-3 to TRBJ2-1; 9 bases line up with TRBD2. J lost 8 bases, V lost 7 bases, and 6 bases had no gene match. The germline V gene has CDR1 MNHEY and CDR2 SVGEGT. CDR3 length: 13 amino acids. The CDR3 spells CASIGSGRDEQFF. DNA for the CDR3: TGTGCCAGCATTGGTAGCGGGAGAGATGAGCAGTTCTTC.

This clonotype was recorded a few times. The gene calls are TRBV7-9 and TRBJ1-2; D remains ambiguous. The CDR3 is 12 amino acids. Germline lookup yields CDR1 SEHNR and CDR2 FQNEAQ (reference sequence). The V end was cut by 1 base, the J end by 6 bases, with 6 bases between. This chain's CDR3 is CASSLEGHGYTF. In nucleotides, the CDR3 is TGTGCCAGCAGCTTAGAGGGCCATGGCTACACCTTC.

This clonotype has more than one count but fewer than ten. This chain links TRBV20-1 with TRBJ2-1; maybe TRBD2 (5 bases). CDR3 size: 16 residues. Germline lookup yields CDR1 DFQATT and CDR2 SNEGSKA (reference sequence). With 1 base removed from V and 4 bases from J, the gap between germline ends came to 17 bases. CDR3 in amino acids: CSARVKRSRDYNEQFF. The CDR3 DNA sequence: TGCAGTGCTAGAGTAAAGCGGAGCCGGGATTACAATGAGCAGTTCTTC.

V and J are TRBV20-1 and TRBJ1-1; no clear D gene. Germline CDR1 and CDR2: DFQATT and SNEGSKA (reference sequence). The V and J ends lost 0 bases and 10 bases respectively, with 9 bases between them. This CDR3 comprises 11 residues. The CDR3 nucleotides read TGCAGTGCTAGAGAGGGAGTCATAGCTTTCTTT. Translated, it gives CSAREGVIAFF.

This clonotype was observed a few times. This chain connects TRBV2 to TRBJ1-6; no firm D call. V was trimmed by 3 bases and J by 16 bases, leaving 13 bases between them. The germline CDR1 and CDR2 sequences are SNHLY and FYNNEI. CDR3 size: 12 residues. The CDR3 loop is CASSDSGLTLHF. The CDR3 region has the DNA TGTGCCAGCAGTGATTCCGGGTTGACGCTCCACTTT. Drawing the rest from reference TRBV2 and TRBJ1-6, the complete variable domain is EPEVTQTPSHQVTQMGQEVILRCVPISNHLYFYWYRQILGQKVEFLVSFYNNEISEKSEIFDDQFSVERPDGSNFTLKIRSTKLEDSAMYFCASSDSGLTLHFGNGTRLTVT.

This rearrangement joins TRBV5-4 to TRBJ2-4; possible D gene TRBD2, 6 bases. Trimming stripped 1 base from V and 0 bases from J, with 14 bases between. Germline assignment: CDR1 SGHNT and CDR2 YYREEE (reference sequence). This CDR3 is 17 amino acids long. CDR3 DNA: TGTGCCAGCAGCTTGCTTGGGACTCGTCTAGCCAAAAACATTCAGTACTTC. It codes for CASSLLGTRLAKNIQYF.

The chain has TRBV6-1 and TRBJ1-1, with D possibly matching TRBD1 (5 bases). Germline V gives CDR1 MNHNS, CDR2 SASEGT. The CDR3 consists of 16 residues. V lost 6 bases, J lost 1 base, and 18 bases lay in between. CDR3 nucleotides: TGTGCCAGCAGGATTACCGACAGTCTTCCGAACACTGAAGCTTTCTTT. This codes for CASRITDSLPNTEAFF.

This sequence joins TRBV7-8 and TRBJ2-2, with D unclear. The CDR3 covers 16 residues. Germline V gene sequence: CDR1 SGHVS, CDR2 FQNEAQ. Trimming pared 5 bases from V and 3 bases from J, leaving 16 bases between. CDR3: CASSLSSSRYTGELFF. The CDR3 DNA is TGTGCCAGCAGCCTCTCTAGTTCTAGGTACACCGGGGAGCTGTTTTTT.

The chain uses TRBV20-1 and TRBJ1-6; no clear D gene. The CDR3 has 16 amino acids. V was cut by 2 bases and J by 4 bases, with 15 bases left in between. The germline CDR1 and CDR2 sequences are DFQATT and SNEGSKA (reference sequence). CDR3 sequence (DNA): TGCAGTGCTAGACCCCCACAGAAATCGTATAATTCACCCCTCCACTTT. The encoded protein is CSARPPQKSYNSPLHF.

The chain links TRBV20-1 to TRBJ1-3; unclear D gene. This CDR3 is 12 amino acids long. V dropped 6 bases and J dropped 2 bases, with 8 bases sitting between them. Per the germline V gene, CDR1 is DFQATT and CDR2 is SNEGSKA (reference sequence). The CDR3 region is CSASTAGNTIYF. CDR3 bases: TGCAGTGCCTCGACGGCTGGAAACACCATATATTTT.

The rearrangement uses TRBV7-2 and TRBJ2-5; D possibly uses TRBD1 or TRBD2 (5 bases each). Trimming took 1 base from V and 4 from J, leaving 19 bases between them. The CDR3 spans 17 residues. CDR1 and CDR2 (germline): SGHTA, FQGNSA. The CDR3 region has the DNA TGTGCCAGCAGCTTAGGGAACCGGGGCGCTTGGTTAGAGACCCAGTACTTC. Its protein product is CASSLGNRGAWLETQYF.

The chain carries TRBV12-3 or TRBV12-4 and TRBJ1-2, with D uncertain. V lost 10 bases and J 2 bases, leaving 14 bases between the germline ends. CDR3 length: 13 amino acids. CDR3 amino acids: CATKSRVNYGYTF. CDR3 in DNA: TGTGCCACGAAGTCCCGGGTCAACTATGGCTACACCTTC.

This clonotype appeared a few times. J is TRBJ2-1 and V is TRBV7-9; D tentatively reads TRBD1 or TRBD2 (6 bases each). Trimming took 4 bases from V and 0 from J, leaving 16 bases between them. The CDR3 sequence is 17 residues long. Per germline, CDR1 SEHNR and CDR2 FQNEAQ (reference sequence). The CDR3 nucleotides are TGTGCCAGCAGCTCCTGGGGGCGGGGAGGCTCCTACAATGAGCAGTTCTTC. It specifies CASSSWGRGGSYNEQFF.